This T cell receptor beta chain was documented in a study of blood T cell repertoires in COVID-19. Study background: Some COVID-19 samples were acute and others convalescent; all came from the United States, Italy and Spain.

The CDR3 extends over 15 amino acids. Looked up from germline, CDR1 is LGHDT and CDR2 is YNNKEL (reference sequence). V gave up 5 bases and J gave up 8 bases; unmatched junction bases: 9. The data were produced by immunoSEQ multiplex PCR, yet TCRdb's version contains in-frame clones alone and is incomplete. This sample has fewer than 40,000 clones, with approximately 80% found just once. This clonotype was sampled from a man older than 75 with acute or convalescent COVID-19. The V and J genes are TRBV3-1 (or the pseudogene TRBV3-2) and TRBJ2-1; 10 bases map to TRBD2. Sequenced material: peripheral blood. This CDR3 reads CASSTPGLAFDEQFF. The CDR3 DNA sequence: TGTGCCAGCAGCACCCCGGGACTAGCGTTCGATGAGCAGTTCTTC.